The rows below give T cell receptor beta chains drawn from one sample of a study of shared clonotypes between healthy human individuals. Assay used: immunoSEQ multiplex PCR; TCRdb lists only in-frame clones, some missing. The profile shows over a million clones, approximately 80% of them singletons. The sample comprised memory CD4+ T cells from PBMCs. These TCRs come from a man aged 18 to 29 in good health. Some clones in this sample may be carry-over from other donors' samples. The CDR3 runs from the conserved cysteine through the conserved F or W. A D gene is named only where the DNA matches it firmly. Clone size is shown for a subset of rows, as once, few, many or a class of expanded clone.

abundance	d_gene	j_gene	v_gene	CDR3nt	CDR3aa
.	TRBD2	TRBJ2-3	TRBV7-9	TGTGCCGGGGGACTAGCGGGACCCACAGATACGCAGTATTTT	CAGGLAGPTDTQYF
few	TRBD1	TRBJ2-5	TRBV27	TGTGCCAGCAGTCCAAAGACAGGGGGACTCATGAAGACCCAGTACTTC	CASSPKTGGLMKTQYF
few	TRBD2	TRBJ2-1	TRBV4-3	TGCGCCAGCAGCCGGCTTACCGGCGGGAGTTTCTACAATGAGCAGTTCTTC	CASSRLTGGSFYNEQFF
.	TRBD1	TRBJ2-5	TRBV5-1	TGCGCCAGCAGCAAGCGACAGGGGGTAGAGACCCAGTACTTC	CASSKRQGVETQYF
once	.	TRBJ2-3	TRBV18	TGTGCCAGCTCACCAAAAGGGACCGACACAGATACGCAGTATTTT	CASSPKGTDTDTQYF
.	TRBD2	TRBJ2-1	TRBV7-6	TGTGCCAGCAGCTCGTCACTAGCGGGAGTGGCCTACAATGAGCAGTTCTTC	CASSSSLAGVAYNEQFF
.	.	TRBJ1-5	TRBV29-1	TGCAGCGCGGAAGCAGGGGACAATCAGCCCCAGCATTTT	CSAEAGDNQPQHF
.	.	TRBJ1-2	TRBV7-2	TGTGCCAGCAGCAAGGACCCGACTGCCTGGGGCTACACCTTC	CASSKDPTAWGYTF
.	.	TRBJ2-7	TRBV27	TGTCCCGAGCTGGCACCCTACGAGCAGTACTTC	CPELAPYEQYF
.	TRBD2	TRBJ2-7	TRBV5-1	TGCGCCAGCAGCTCGACTAGCGGGACCTACGAGCAGTACTTC	CASSSTSGTYEQYF
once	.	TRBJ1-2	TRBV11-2	TGTGCCAGCAGCTTAGACCCGAACTATGGCTACACCTTC	CASSLDPNYGYTF
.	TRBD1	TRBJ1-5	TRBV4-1	TGCGCCAGCAGCCAAGAACAGGGGAGGATCCAGCCCCAGCATTTT	CASSQEQGRIQPQHF
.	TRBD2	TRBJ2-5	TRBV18	TGTGCCAGCTCACCGATCGCGAAGGACTCGGGACTAGCGGGAGAGACCCAGTACTTC	CASSPIAKDSGLAGETQYF
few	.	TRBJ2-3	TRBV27	TGTGCCAGCAGTCGAATTCCGGGACTGAGCACAGATACGCAGTATTTT	CASSRIPGLSTDTQYF
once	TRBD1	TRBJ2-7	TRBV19	TGTGCCAGTAGTTCGACAGGGCTCGACGAGCAGTACTTC	CASSSTGLDEQYF
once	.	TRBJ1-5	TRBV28	TGTGCCAGCAGTTTATTAAACCTTCAGGGGCCGGTTAGCAATCAGCCCCAGCATTTT	CASSLLNLQGPVSNQPQHF
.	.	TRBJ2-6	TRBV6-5	TGTGCCAGCAGTTACCTCGGGAGCTCGGGGGCCAACGTCCTGACTTTC	CASSYLGSSGANVLTF
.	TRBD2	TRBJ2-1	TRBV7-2	TGTGCCAGCAGCTTACTAGCGGGAGTTACTGGGCGCAATGAGCAGTTCTTC	CASSLLAGVTGRNEQFF
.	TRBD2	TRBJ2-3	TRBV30	TGTGCCCGGTCCGGGGGGTTCCTCACAGATACGCAGTATTTT	CARSGGFLTDTQYF
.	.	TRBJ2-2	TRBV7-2	TGTGCCAGCACCCTTTATAGTCTAAACACCGGGGAGCTGTTTTTT	CASTLYSLNTGELFF
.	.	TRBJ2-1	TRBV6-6	TGTGCCAGCAGTTCCCGGGACTCTTACAATGAGCAGTTCTTC	CASSSRDSYNEQFF
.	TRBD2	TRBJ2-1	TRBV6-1	TGTGCCAGCAGTGAACGATCCGCACGACTAGCGGGAGGTAATGAGCAGTTCTTC	CASSERSARLAGGNEQFF
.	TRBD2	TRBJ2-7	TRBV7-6	TGTGCCAGCAGTCGAAATAGCGGGAGCGGCTACGAGCAGTACTTC	CASSRNSGSGYEQYF
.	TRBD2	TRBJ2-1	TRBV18	TGTGCCAGCTCACCGAGAACTAGCGGGACTTACAATGAGCAGTTCTTC	CASSPRTSGTYNEQFF
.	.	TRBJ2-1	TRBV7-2	TGTGCCAGCAGCCCATCGGGGCGCAGGATAGGGCGCAATGAGCAGTTCTTC	CASSPSGRRIGRNEQFF
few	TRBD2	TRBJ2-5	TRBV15	TGTGCCACCACCCTGAGCGGGATTGCAGAGACCCAGTACTTC	CATTLSGIAETQYF
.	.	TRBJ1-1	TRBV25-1	TGTGCCAGCAGTGGGGATACAGGAACTGGCACTGAAGCTTTCTTT	CASSGDTGTGTEAFF
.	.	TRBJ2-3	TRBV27	TGTGCCAGCAGTTTGGCAGGGCCCACAGATACGCAGTATTTT	CASSLAGPTDTQYF
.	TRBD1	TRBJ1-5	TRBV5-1	TGCGCCAGCAGCGTGGGACAGGGAGGTCAGCCCCAGCATTTT	CASSVGQGGQPQHF
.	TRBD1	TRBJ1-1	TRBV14	TGTGCCAGCAGCCAAGAAGGATACTTCCGGGACAGGGAAGGAGAGGGCACTGAAGCTTTCTTT	CASSQEGYFRDREGEGTEAFF
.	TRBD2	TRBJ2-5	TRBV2	TGTGCCAGCATCGAGACTAGCGGGAGCCCCTATTACTTC	CASIETSGSPYYF
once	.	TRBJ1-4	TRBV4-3	TGCGCCAGCAGCCAAGCTGGCCGAGTCCCGGGCGAAAAACTGTTTTTT	CASSQAGRVPGEKLFF
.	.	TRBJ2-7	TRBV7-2	TGTGCCAGCAGTTACAACCCAGTAATAGCCGCAACCTACGAGCAGTACTTC	CASSYNPVIAATYEQYF
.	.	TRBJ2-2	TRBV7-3	TGTGCCAGCAGCCTCCGGGCCGGAGGCGGGGAGCTGTTTTTT	CASSLRAGGGELFF
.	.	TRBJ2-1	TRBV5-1	TGCGCCAGCAGCCCGTCCATAAGCTCCTACAATGAGCAGTTCTTC	CASSPSISSYNEQFF
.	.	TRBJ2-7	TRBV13	TGTGCCAGCAGCTTAGTTCATTCGTTTGGCGCGTCCGGGGAGCAGTACTTC	CASSLVHSFGASGEQYF
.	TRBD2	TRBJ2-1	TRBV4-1	TGCGCCAGCAGCCAAGAGGTGTTGGCGGGAGGCCGTAATGAGCAGTTCTTC	CASSQEVLAGGRNEQFF
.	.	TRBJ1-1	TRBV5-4	TGTGCCAGCAGCTCTGATTGGGGTCCAAGGACTGAAGCTTTCTTT	CASSSDWGPRTEAFF
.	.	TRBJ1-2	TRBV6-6	TGTGCCAGCAGTTACTCGAGTTCCGGGGGTTACGGCTACACCTTC	CASSYSSSGGYGYTF
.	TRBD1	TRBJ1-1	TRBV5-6	TGTGCCAGCAGCTTGGTTTGGCAGGGGGCGGACACTGAAGCTTTCTTT	CASSLVWQGADTEAFF
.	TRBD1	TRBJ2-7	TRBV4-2	TGTGCCAGCAGCCAAGATTCGGCAGGGGGCGCGGTCCAGCAGTACTTC	CASSQDSAGGAVQQYF
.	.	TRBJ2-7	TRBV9	TGTGCCAGCAGCGGAGCGGGACATACTTCTAGGGAGCAGTACTTC	CASSGAGHTSREQYF
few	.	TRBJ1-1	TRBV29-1	TGCAGCGTTGCGTCCGGGAACACTGAAGCTTTCTTT	CSVASGNTEAFF
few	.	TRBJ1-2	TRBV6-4	TGTGCCAGCCGCCAGGGAATTGGAAGTGGCTACACCTTC	CASRQGIGSGYTF